Below are 8 T cell receptor delta chains sequenced from a single sample in a study of gamma-delta chains in newborns, infants, children. TCRdb re-analyzed the reads via CATT. The sample contains a few thousand delta-chain clones, under 11% of which appear only once. The specimen was blood. The receptor set was obtained from a child who was a newborn, infant or young child, either healthy, febrile or measles-vaccinated (not recorded which).

This clone has a handful of counts. A much more abundant neighbour one base away suggests this may be a read error. This specimen includes other DNA sequences encoding the same CDR3. This sequence joins TRDV2 and TRDJ3; D remains unclear. The V and J ends lost 3 bases and 0 bases respectively, with 14 bases between them. The CDR3 spans 18 residues. The germline V gene has CDR1 GEAIGNYY and CDR2 EKD. The CDR3 DNA is TGTGCCTGTGACGCTTTACCCAGGAGCTCCTGGGACACCCGACAGATGTTTTTC. Translation gives CACDALPRSSWDTRQMFF.

As to this clone: The amino acid sequence in TCRdb belongs to a much larger clone and departs from this DNA's translation at residues 6 and 8, likely a sequencing read error; the sequence shown is translated from the DNA. The chain links TRDV2 to TRDJ2; the D gene is possibly TRDD3 (6 bases). The CDR3 is made up of 13 amino acids. Trimming left V 0 bases short and J 6 bases short, with 7 bases between. Germline assignment: CDR1 GEAIGNYY and CDR2 EKD. As DNA, the CDR3 is TGTGCCTGTGACACCTTGGGGGCAGCACAACTCTTCTTT. Translated, it gives CACDTLGAAQLFF.

This clone is deemed medium-sized. The chain uses TRDV2 and TRDJ3, with TRDD3 identical over 13 bases. The germline CDR1 and CDR2 sequences are GEAIGNYY and EKD. Germline trimming cut 3 bases from V and 0 bases from J; bases unmatched to any gene: 10. The CDR3 totals 21 residues. The CDR3 DNA sequence: TGTGCCTGTGACCCTCTACTGGGGGATACGCGCAGCTCCTGGGACACCCGACAGATGTTTTTC. Its translation is CACDPLLGDTRSSWDTRQMFF.

This clone was observed a few times. A much larger clone sits a single nucleotide away, making a read error possible. The identical CDR3 is also encoded by other nucleotide sequences in the sample. J is TRDJ3 and V is TRDV2, with 8 bases that match TRDD3. CDR1 and CDR2 (germline): GEAIGNYY, EKD. CDR3 length equals 17 residues. CDR3 loop: CACDTVGDLEDTRQMFF. The CDR3 DNA sequence: TGTGCCTGTGACACCGTGGGGGATTTAGAGGACACTCGACAGATGTTTTTC.

This clone ranks as medium-sized (0.01 to 0.1%). V and J are TRDV2 and TRDJ3; 13 bases map to TRDD3. CDR3 length equals 19 residues. Trimming took 3 bases from V and 0 from J; bases not matched to a gene: 4. Germline assignment: CDR1 GEAIGNYY and CDR2 EKD. The CDR3 sequence: CACDPLGDTLSWDTRQMFF. The CDR3 nucleotides read TGTGCCTGTGACCCACTGGGGGATACGCTCTCCTGGGACACCCGACAGATGTTTTTC.

This clone is deemed medium-sized. The rearrangement links TRDV2 to TRDJ3; 9 bases match TRDD3. Germline CDR1 is GEAIGNYY and CDR2 is EKD. Trimming cost V 3 bases and J 4 bases; bases outside gene matches: 0. This CDR3 has 15 amino acids. The CDR3 reads CACDWGIWDTRQMFF. The CDR3 DNA is TGTGCCTGTGACTGGGGGATATGGGACACCCGACAGATGTTTTTC.

The J gene was reported as TRDJ3; the V gene went uncalled; TRDD3 is taken as the D call from the table, unchecked against the DNA. This CDR3 is built from 19 residues. CDR3 coding DNA: TGTGCCTGTGACACCCTGCCTGAGGGCTACTCCGCGGCCACCCGACAGCTGTTTTTC. This gives the protein CACDTLPEGYSAATRQLFF.

The chain couples TRDV2 to TRDJ1; 7 bases match TRDD3. Germline matching of the DNA provided the J gene here, since TCRdb leaves it blank. The germline CDR1 and CDR2 sequences are GEAIGNYY and EKD. This CDR3 is 11 amino acids long. V shed 7 bases and J 5 bases; nucleotides not matched to a gene: 3. The DNA for the CDR3 is TGTGCCTGGGCACTGGGGGATAAACTCATCTTT. Protein product: CAWALGDKLIF.